The clone carrying this T cell receptor (beta chain) was seen many times. What it binds is not known. Every ophthalmopathy donor presented moderate-to-severe activity, CAS ≥3, NOSPECS ≥4 and duration under 3 months. The data were obtained in a study of Graves' ophthalmopathy and Graves' hyperthyroidism. Broader study findings: The blood repertoire also included most expanded thyroid clonotypes above 0.001 frequency.

The authors amplified TCR beta CDR3 regions from RNA transcripts. Amplification began with first-round RT-PCR using HTBI primers, then second-round multiplex PCR was performed. A single record per CDR3 protein comes from TCRdb applying MiXCR to the multiplex PCR reads. The sample has roughly 700,000 distinct CDR3 sequences, roughly two fifths seen once. V lost 2 bases and J lost 7, with 12 bases in between. Germline V gene data show CDR1 as ENHRY and CDR2 as SYGVKD. The CDR3 has 13 residues. Sequencing was carried out using peripheral blood. The chain couples TRBV10-3 to TRBJ2-7; the D is unclear. The sequence was obtained from an adult man with Graves' ophthalmopathy. The CDR3 loop is CAISEIEQGEQYF. In DNA form, the CDR3 reads TGTGCCATCAGTGAGATCGAACAAGGGGAGCAGTACTTC.